Below, one T cell receptor beta chain is given with its context. The junction differs from germline at one of its ends, possibly a read error. CDR1 is SEHNR and CDR2 is FQNEAQ in the germline V gene (reference sequence). The CDR3 is 14 residues long. Reverse transcription of 0.5 to 1 ug RNA was performed with random hexamers. By means of immunoSEQ multiplex PCR, TCR beta CDR3 spanning 54 Vbeta and 13 Jbeta underwent amplification. One entry per CDR3 protein, called by TCRdb with MiXCR from the immunoSEQ multiplex PCR reads. The repertoire has 150,000 to 200,000 distinct CDR3 sequences, approximately 92% of them found once; the top ten carry around 0.13%. This specimen comes from a study of CD8 T cells in Susac syndrome.

Material: CD4+ T cells from PBMCs. V and J are TRBV7-9 and TRBJ2-5, with TRBD1 identical over 7 bases. The TCR sequence derives from a human donor in good health. The CDR3 nucleotides read TGTGCCAGCAGTTTTGCGACAGGGAGAGAGGCCCAGTACTTC. Amino acid sequence: CASSFATGREAQYF.